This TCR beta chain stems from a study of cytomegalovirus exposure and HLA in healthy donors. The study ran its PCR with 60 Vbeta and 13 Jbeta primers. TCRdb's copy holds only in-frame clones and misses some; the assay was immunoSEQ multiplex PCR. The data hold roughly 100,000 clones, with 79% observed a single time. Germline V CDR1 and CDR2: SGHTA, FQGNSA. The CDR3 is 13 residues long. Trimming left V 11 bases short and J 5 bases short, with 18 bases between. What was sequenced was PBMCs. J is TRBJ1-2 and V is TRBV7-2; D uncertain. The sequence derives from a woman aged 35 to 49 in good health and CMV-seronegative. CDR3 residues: CAGGRQTLYGYTF. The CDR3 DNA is TGTGCCGGCGGGCGGCAGACTTTATATGGCTACACCTTC.